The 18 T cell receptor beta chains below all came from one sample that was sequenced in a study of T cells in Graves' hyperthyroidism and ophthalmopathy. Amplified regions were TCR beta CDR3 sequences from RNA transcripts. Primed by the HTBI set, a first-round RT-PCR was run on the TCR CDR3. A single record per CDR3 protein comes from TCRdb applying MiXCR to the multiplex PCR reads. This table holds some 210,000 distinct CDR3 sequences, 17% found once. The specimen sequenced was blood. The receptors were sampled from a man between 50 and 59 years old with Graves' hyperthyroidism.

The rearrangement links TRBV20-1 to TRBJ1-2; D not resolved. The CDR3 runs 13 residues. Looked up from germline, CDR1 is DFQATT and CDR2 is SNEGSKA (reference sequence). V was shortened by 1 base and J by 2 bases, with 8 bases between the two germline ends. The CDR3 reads CSARGAGNYGYTF. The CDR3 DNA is TGCAGTGCTAGAGGGGCCGGAAACTATGGCTACACCTTC.

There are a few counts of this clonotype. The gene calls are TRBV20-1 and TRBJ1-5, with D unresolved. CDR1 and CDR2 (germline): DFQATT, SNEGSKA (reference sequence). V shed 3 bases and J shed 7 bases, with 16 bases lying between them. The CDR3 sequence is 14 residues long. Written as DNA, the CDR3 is TGCAGTGCTAGGCCCCACGGCTTTGAGCAGCCCCAGCATTTT. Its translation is CSARPHGFEQPQHF.

CDR3 amino acids: CASSPSPADPYEQYF. CDR3 DNA sequence: TGTGCCAGCTCACCGTCCCCGGCGGATCCCTACGAGCAGTACTTC. This rearrangement joins TRBV18 to TRBJ2-7, with unresolved D. In germline, CDR1 is KGHSH, CDR2 LQKENI. There are 15 residues in the CDR3. V shed 3 bases and J shed 2 bases, with 14 bases lying between them.

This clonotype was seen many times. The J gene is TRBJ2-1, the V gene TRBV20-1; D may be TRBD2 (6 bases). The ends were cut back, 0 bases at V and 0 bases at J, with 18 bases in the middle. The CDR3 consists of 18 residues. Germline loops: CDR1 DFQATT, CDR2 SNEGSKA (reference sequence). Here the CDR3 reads CSAREGGGRAPSYNEQFF. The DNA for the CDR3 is TGCAGTGCTAGAGAGGGGGGTGGGCGGGCCCCCTCCTACAATGAGCAGTTCTTC.

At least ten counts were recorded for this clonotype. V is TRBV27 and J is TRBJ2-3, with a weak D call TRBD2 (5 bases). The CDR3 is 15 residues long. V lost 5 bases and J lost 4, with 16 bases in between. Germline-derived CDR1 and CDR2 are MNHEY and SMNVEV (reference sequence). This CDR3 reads CASSPTQLVPDTQYF. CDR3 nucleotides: TGTGCCAGCAGTCCGACCCAACTAGTCCCAGATACGCAGTATTTT.

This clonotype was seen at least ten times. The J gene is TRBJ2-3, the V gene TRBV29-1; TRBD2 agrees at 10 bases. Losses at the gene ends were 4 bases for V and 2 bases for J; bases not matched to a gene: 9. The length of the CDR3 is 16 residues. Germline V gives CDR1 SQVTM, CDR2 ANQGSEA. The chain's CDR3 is CSVGGTSVGITDTQYF. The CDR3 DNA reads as TGCAGCGTTGGTGGGACTAGCGTGGGGATCACAGATACGCAGTATTTT.

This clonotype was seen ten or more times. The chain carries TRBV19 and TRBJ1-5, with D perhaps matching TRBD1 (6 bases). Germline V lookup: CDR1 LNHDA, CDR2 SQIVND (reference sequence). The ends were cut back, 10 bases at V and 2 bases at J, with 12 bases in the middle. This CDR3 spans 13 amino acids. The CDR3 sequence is CATEGGGNQPQHF. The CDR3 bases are TGTGCCACGGAGGGGGGTGGCAATCAGCCCCAGCATTTT.

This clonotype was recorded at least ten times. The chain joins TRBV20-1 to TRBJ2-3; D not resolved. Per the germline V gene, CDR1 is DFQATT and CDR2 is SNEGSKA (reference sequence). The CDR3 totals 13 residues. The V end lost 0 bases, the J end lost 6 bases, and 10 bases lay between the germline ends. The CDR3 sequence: CSARDFIYDTQYF. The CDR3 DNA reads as TGCAGTGCTAGAGATTTCATATACGATACGCAGTATTTT.

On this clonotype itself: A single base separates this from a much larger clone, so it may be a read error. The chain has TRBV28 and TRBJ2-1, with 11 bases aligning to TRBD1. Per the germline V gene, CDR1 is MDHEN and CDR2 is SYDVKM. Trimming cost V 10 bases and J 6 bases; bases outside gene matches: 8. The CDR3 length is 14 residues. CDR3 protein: CAIAAGTGGNEQFF. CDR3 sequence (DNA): TGTGCCATCGCGGCCGGGACAGGGGGCAATGAGCAGTTCTTC.

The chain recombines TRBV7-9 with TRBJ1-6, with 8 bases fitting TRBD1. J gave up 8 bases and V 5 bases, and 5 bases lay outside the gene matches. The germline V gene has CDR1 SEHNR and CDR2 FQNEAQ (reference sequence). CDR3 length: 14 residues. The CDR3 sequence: CASSRQGRDSPLHF. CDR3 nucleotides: TGTGCCAGCAGCCGACAGGGGAGAGATTCACCCCTCCACTTT. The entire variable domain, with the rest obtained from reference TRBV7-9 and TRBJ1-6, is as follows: DTGVSQNPRHKITKRGQNVTFRCDPISEHNRLYWYRQTLGQGPEFLTYFQNEAQLEKSRLLSDRFSAERPKGSFSTLEIQRTEQGDSAMYLCASSRQGRDSPLHFGNGTRLTVT.

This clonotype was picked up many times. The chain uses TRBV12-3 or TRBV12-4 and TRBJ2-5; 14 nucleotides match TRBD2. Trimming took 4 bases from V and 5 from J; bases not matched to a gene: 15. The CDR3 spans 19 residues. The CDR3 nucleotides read TGTGCCAGCAGTTCAAGGCCTCTGGGCCGACTAGCGGGAGGGGAGACCCAGTACTTC. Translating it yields CASSSRPLGRLAGGETQYF.

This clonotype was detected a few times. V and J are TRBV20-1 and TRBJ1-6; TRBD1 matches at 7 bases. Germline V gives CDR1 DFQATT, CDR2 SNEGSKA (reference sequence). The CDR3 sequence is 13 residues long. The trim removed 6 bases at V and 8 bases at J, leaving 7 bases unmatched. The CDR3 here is CSAATGTYSPLHF. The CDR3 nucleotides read TGCAGTGCAGCGACAGGGACCTATTCACCCCTCCACTTT.

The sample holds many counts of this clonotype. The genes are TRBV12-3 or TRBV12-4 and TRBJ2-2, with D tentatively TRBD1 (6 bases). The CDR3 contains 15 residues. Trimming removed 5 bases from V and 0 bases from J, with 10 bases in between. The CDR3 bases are TGTGCCAGCAGTCCCCAGGGGACGAACACCGGGGAGCTGTTTTTT. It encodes CASSPQGTNTGELFF.

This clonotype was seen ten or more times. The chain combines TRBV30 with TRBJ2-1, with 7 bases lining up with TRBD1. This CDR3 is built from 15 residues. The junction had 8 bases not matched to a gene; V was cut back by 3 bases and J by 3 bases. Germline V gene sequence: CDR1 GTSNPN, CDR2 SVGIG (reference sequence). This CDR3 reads CAWRNRGVGYNEQFF. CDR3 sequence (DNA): TGTGCCTGGAGAAACAGGGGAGTGGGCTACAATGAGCAGTTCTTC.

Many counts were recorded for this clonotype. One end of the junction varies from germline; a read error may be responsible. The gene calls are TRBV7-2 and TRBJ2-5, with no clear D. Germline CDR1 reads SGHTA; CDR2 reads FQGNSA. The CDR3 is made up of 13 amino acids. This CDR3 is CASSVASIRTQYF. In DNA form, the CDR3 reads TGTGCCAGCAGCGTAGCCAGCATAAGGACCCAGTACTTC. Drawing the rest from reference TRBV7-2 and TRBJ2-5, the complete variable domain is GAGVSQSPSNKVTEKGKDVELRCDPISGHTALYWYRQSLGQGLEFLIYFQGNSAPDKSGLPSDRFSAERTGGSVSTLTIQRTQQEDSAVYLCASSVASIRTQYFGPGTRLLVL.

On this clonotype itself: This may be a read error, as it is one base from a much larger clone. The CDR3 is CASRGASGSYEQYF. Here the CDR3 DNA reads TGTGCCAGCAGAGGGGCTAGCGGGAGTTACGAGCAGTACTTC. The V gene is TRBV6-1, the J gene TRBJ2-7; 10 bases match TRBD2. This CDR3 contains 14 residues. The V gene's germline CDR1 is MNHNS and CDR2 SASEGT. Trimming cost V 6 bases and J 4 bases; bases outside gene matches: 6.

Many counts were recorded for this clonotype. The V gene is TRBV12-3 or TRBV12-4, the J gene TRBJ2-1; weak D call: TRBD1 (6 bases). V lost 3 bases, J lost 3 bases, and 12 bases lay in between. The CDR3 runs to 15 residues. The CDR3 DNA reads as TGTGCCAGCAGTTTGAGGCAGGGGATCTACAATGAGCAGTTCTTC. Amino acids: CASSLRQGIYNEQFF.

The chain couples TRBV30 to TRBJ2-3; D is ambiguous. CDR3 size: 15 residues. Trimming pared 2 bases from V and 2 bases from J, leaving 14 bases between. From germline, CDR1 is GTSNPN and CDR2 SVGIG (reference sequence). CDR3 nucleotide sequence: TGTGCCTGGAGTCCCTGGGCGGAACCCACAGATACGCAGTATTTT. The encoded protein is CAWSPWAEPTDTQYF.